This T cell receptor beta chain emerged from a study of blood T cell repertoires in COVID-19. The overall study: PBMCs, B-cell-depleted T cells, or T cells provided the cDNA or gDNA that made up the material.

Source study methods: Estimates of nucleated cell counts were drawn from the amplification of reference gene primers. The assay was immunoSEQ multiplex PCR, and TCRdb's table has in-frame clones only and misses some. D and trimming come from the DNA, and the V and J calls and clone size come from that table. The repertoire holds hundreds of thousands of clones, with roughly three quarters as singletons. The CDR3 sequence is 13 residues long. Germline assignment: CDR1 LGHDT and CDR2 YNNKEL (reference sequence). V gave up 1 base and J gave up 13 bases, with 11 bases separating them. This receptor was taken from a woman between 40 and 55 years old with active or convalescent COVID-19. This chain links TRBV3-1 (or the pseudogene TRBV3-2) with TRBJ1-6, with D possibly matching TRBD1 (5 bases). Sequenced: peripheral blood. For the CDR3, the DNA is TGTGCCAGCAGCCAAGCTGGGGGGGGTCCCCTCCACTTT. Protein: CASSQAGGGPLHF.